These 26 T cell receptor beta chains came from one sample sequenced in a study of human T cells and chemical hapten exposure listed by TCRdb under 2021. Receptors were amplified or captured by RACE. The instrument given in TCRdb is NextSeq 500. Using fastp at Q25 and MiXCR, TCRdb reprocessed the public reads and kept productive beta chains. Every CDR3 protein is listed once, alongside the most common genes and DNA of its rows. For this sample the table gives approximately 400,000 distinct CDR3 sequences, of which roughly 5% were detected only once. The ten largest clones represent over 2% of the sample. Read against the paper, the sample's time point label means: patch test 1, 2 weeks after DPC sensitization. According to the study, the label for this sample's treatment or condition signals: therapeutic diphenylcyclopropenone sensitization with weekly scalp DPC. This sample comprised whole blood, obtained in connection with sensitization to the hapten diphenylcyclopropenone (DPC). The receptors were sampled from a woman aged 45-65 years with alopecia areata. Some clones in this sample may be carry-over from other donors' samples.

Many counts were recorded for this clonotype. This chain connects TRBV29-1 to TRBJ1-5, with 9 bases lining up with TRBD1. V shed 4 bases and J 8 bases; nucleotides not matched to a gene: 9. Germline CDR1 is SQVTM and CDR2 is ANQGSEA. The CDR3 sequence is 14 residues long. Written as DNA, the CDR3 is TGCAGCGTTGCTCCCGGGACAGGGCAGGAGCCCCAGCATTTT. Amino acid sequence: CSVAPGTGQEPQHF. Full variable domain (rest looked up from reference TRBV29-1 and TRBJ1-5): SAVISQKPSRDICQRGTSLTIQCQVDSQVTMMFWYRQQPGQSLTLIATANQGSEATYESGFVIDKFPISRPNLTFSTLTVSNMSPEDSSIYLCSVAPGTGQEPQHFGDGTRLSIL.

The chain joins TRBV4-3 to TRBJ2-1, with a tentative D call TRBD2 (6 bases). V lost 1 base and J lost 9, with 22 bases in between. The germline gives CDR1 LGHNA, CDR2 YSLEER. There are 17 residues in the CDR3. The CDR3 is CASSQVWRGLGSGEQFF. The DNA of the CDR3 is TGCGCCAGCAGCCAAGTTTGGAGGGGACTCGGATCCGGTGAGCAGTTCTTC.

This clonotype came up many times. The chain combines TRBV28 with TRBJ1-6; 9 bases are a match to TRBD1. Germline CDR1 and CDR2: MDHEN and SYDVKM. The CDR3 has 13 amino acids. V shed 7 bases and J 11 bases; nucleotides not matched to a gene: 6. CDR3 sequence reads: CASNGDRVTPLHF. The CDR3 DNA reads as TGTGCCAGCAATGGGGACAGGGTGACACCCCTCCACTTT.

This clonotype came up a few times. This CDR3 is CASSGSTGVAGELFF. In DNA form, the CDR3 reads TGTGCCAGCAGCGGTTCGACAGGGGTGGCCGGGGAGCTGTTTTTT. The genes are TRBV9 and TRBJ2-2; 8 bases match TRBD1. V dropped 3 bases and J dropped 6; count of bases not matched to a gene: 7. This CDR3 is built from 15 residues. Germline values: CDR1 SGDLS, CDR2 YYNGEE.

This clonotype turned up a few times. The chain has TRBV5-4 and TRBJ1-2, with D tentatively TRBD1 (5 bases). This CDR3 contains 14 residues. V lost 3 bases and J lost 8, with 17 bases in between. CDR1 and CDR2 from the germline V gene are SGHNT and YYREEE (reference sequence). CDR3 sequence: CASSSFQGGRGYTF. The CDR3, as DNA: TGTGCCAGCAGCTCATTCCAGGGAGGAAGAGGCTACACCTTC.

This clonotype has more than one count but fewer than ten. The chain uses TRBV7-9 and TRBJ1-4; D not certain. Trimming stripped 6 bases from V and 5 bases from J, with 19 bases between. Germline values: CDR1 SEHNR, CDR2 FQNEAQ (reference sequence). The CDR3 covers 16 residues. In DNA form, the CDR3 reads TGTGCCAGCAGGCGCCAGGACCCTCTTCAAAATGAAAAACTGTTTTTT. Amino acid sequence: CASRRQDPLQNEKLFF.

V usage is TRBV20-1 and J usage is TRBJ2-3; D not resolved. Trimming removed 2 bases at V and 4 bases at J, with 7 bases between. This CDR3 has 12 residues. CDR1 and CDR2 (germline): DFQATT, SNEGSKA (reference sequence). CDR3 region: CSARSRADTQYF. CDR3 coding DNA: TGCAGTGCTAGAAGCCGGGCAGATACGCAGTATTTT.

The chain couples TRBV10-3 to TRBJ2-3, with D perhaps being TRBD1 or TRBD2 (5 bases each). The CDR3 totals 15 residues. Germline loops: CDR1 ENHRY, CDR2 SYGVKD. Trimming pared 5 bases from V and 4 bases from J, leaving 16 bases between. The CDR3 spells CAISRVGEGADTQYF. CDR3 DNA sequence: TGTGCCATCAGTCGTGTGGGAGAAGGGGCAGATACGCAGTATTTT.

The CDR3 region has the DNA TGCAGCGTTGAGGTGACAGGGGGCAATCAGCCCCAGCATTTT. Protein: CSVEVTGGNQPQHF. The chain couples TRBV29-1 to TRBJ1-5, with TRBD1 identical over 8 bases. The CDR3 runs to 14 residues. CDR1 and CDR2 from the germline V gene are SQVTM and ANQGSEA. V shed 3 bases, J shed 2 bases, and the junction held 3 bases outside the gene matches.

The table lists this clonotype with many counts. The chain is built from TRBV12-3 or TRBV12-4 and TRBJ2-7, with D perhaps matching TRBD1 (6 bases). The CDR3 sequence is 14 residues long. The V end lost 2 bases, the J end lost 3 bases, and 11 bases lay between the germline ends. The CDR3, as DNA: TGTGCCAGCAGTTTAACCCAGGGACACTACGAGCAGTACTTC. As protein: CASSLTQGHYEQYF.

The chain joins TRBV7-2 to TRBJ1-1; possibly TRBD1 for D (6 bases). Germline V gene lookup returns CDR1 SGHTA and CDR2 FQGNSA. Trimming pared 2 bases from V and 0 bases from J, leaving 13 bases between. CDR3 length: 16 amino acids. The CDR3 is CASSLRGGLMNTEAFF. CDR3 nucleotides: TGTGCCAGCAGCTTACGCGGGGGGCTCATGAACACTGAAGCTTTCTTT.

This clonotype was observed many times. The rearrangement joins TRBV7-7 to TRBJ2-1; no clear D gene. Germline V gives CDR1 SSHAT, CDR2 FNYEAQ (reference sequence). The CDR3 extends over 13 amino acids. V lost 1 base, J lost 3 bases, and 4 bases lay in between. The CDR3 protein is CASSLVLYNEQFF. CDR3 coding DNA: TGTGCCAGCAGCTTAGTCCTCTACAATGAGCAGTTCTTC.

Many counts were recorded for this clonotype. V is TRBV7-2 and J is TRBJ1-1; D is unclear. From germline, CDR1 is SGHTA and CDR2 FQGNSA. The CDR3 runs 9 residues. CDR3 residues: CAAGLVAFF. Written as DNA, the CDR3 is TGTGCTGCCGGACTTGTAGCTTTCTTT. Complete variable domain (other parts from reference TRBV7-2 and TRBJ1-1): GAGVSQSPSNKVTEKGKDVELRCDPISGHTALYWYRQSLGQGLEFLIYFQGNSAPDKSGLPSDRFSAERTGGSVSTLTIQRTQQEDSAVYLCAAGLVAFFGQGTRLTVV.

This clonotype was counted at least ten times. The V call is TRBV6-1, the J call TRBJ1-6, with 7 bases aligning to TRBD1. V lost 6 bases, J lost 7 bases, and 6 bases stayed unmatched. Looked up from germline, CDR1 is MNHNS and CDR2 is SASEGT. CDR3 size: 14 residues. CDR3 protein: CASSGQAWNSPLHF. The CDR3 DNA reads TGTGCCAGCAGCGGACAGGCATGGAATTCACCCCTCCACTTT.

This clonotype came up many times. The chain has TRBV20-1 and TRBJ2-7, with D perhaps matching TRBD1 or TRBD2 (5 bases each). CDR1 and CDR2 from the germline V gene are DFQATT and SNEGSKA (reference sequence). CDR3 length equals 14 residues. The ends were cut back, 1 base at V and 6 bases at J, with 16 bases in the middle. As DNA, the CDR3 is TGCAGTGCTAGAGGTCCGGGGCGACCCGGCGAGCAGTACTTC. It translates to CSARGPGRPGEQYF.

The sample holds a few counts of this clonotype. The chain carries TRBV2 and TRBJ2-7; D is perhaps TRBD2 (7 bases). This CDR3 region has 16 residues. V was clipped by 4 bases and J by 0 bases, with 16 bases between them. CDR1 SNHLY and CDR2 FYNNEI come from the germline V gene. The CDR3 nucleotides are TGTGCCAGCAGTGTAAGCGGGACAACTTCCTCCTACGAGCAGTACTTC. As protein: CASSVSGTTSSYEQYF.

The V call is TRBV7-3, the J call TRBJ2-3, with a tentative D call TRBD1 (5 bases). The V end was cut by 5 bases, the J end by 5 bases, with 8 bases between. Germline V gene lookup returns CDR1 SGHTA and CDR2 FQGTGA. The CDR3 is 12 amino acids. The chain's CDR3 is CASSAQGDTQYF. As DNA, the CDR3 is TGTGCCAGCAGCGCGCAGGGAGATACGCAGTATTTT.

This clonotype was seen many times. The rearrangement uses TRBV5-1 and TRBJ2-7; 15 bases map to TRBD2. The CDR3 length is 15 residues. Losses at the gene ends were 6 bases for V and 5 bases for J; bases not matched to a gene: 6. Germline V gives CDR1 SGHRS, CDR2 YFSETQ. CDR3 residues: CASTYGLAGGDEQYF. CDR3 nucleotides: TGCGCCAGCACCTACGGACTAGCGGGGGGGGACGAGCAGTACTTC.

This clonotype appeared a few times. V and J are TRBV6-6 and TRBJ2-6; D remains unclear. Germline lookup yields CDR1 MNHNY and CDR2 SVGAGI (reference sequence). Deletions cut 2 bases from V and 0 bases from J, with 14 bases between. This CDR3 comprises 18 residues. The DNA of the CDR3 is TGTGCCAGCAGTTACGGCCTCAAGCCCTCCTCTGGGGCCAACGTCCTGACTTTC. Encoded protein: CASSYGLKPSSGANVLTF.

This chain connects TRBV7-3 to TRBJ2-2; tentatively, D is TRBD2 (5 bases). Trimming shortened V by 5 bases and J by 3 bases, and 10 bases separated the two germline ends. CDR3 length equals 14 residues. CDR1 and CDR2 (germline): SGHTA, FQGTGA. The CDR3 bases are TGTGCCAGCAGCCACTCAGCGGACACCGGGGAGCTGTTTTTT. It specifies CASSHSADTGELFF.

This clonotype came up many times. Written as DNA, the CDR3 is TGTGCCAGCAGCTTAGCCGGCCAGCCCCAGCATTTT. Amino acid sequence: CASSLAGQPQHF. The chain joins TRBV7-9 to TRBJ1-5; no reliable D call. Trimming left V 0 bases short and J 7 bases short, with 4 bases between. This CDR3 spans 12 amino acids. The germline gives CDR1 SEHNR, CDR2 FQNEAQ (reference sequence).

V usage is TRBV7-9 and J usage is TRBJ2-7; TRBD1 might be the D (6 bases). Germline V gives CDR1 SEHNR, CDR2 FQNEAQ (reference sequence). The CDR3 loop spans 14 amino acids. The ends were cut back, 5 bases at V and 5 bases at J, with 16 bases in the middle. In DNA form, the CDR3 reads TGTGCCAGCAGCCCTACAGGGAGCCCCAACGAGCAGTACTTC. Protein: CASSPTGSPNEQYF.

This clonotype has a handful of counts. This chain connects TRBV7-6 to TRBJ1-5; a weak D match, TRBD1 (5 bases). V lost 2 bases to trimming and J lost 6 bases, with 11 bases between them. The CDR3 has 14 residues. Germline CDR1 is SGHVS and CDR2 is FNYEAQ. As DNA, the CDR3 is TGTGCCAGCAGCTTATCGGGGGACGGTCAGCCCCAGCATTTT. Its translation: CASSLSGDGQPQHF.

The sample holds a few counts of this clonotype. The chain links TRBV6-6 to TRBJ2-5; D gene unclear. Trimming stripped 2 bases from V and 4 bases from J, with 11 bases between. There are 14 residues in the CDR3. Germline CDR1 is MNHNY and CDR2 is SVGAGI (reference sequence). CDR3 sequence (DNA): TGTGCCAGCAGTTACGCCGGCAGAACAGAGACCCAGTACTTC. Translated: CASSYAGRTETQYF.

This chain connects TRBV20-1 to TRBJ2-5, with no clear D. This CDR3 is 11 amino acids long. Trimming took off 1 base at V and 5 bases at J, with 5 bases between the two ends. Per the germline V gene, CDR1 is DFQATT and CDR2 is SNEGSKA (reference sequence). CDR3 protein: CSARAAETQYF. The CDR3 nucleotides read TGCAGTGCTAGAGCGGCCGAGACCCAGTACTTC.

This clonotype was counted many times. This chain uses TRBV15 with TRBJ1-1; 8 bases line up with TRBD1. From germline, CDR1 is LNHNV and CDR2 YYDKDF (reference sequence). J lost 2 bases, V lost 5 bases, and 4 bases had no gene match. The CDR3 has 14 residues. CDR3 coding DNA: TGTGCCACCAGCTCCGGACAGGGAAACACTGAAGCTTTCTTT. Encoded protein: CATSSGQGNTEAFF.